The 5 T cell receptor beta chains given below trace back to one sample, sequenced in a study of Graves' ophthalmopathy and Graves' hyperthyroidism (dated by TCRdb to 2017 to 2018). Sequencing was carried out with an Illumina HiSeq 2000. For repertoire sequencing, the TCR beta CDR3 regions were amplified from RNA transcripts. The first round of RT-PCR was done with HTBI primers and the Qiagen OneStep RT-PCR kit, and was followed by a second round of multiplex PCR, then size selection and purification. Through fastp at Q25 and MiXCR, TCRdb rebuilt clones from the public reads, retaining in-frame beta chains. Every distinct CDR3 protein forms one entry, paired with its most common genes and DNA. The sample contains about 420,000 distinct CDR3 sequences, under 25% of them found a single time. Together, the top ten hold approximately 3.2% of the sample. Sequenced material: peripheral blood. These receptors were collected from a woman aged 18-30 years with stable Graves' hyperthyroidism. Donor details come from another sample of the same person, matched by shared clones.

This clonotype was seen a handful of times. One junction end disagrees with the germline gene, perhaps due to a read error. The chain carries TRBV6-2 or TRBV6-3 and TRBJ2-7, with unresolved D. The CDR3 is 15 amino acids. Germline V CDR1 and CDR2: MNHEY, SVGEGT. The CDR3 loop is CASSKSAVGHYDQYF. CDR3 nucleotide sequence: TGTGCCAGCAGTAAGTCGGCAGTGGGCCACTACGATCAGTACTTC.

This clonotype has a count of ten or more. V usage is TRBV6-1 and J usage is TRBJ2-2, with unresolved D. The CDR3 contains 13 residues. The V end lost 6 bases, the J end lost 1 base, and 6 bases lay between the germline ends. The germline V gene encodes CDR1 MNHNS and CDR2 SASEGT. The CDR3 DNA reads TGTGCCAGCAGAACCCAGAACACCGGGGAGCTGTTTTTT. Encoded protein: CASRTQNTGELFF.

The sample holds many counts of this clonotype. Relative to the germline gene, one junction end is altered; a read error may explain this. The rearrangement uses TRBV2 and TRBJ2-2, with D possibly being TRBD1 (6 bases). Germline values: CDR1 SNHLY, CDR2 FYNNEI. The CDR3 extends over 15 amino acids. The CDR3 loop reads CAVKNRDGDTEELFF. The CDR3 nucleotides read TGTGCCGTAAAAAACAGGGACGGAGACACCGAGGAGCTGTTTTTT.

The rearrangement joins TRBV15 to TRBJ1-1, with D tentatively TRBD1 (6 bases). The CDR3 is 18 amino acids. V lost 8 bases, J lost 5 bases, and 30 bases lay in between. From germline, CDR1 is LNHNV and CDR2 YYDKDF (reference sequence). CDR3 DNA: TGTGCCACCCACCCCGGTATCGCGGCAGGGGAGGTGAGGACTGAAGCTTTCTTT. This translates into CATHPGIAAGEVRTEAFF. Full variable domain (rest looked up from reference TRBV15 and TRBJ1-1): DAMVIQNPRYQVTQFGKPVTLSCSQTLNHNVMYWYQQKSSQAPKLLFHYYDKDFNNEADTPDNFQSRRPNTSFCFLDIRSPGLGDTAMYLCATHPGIAAGEVRTEAFFGQGTRLTVV.

This clonotype was detected many times. Written as DNA, the CDR3 is TGTGCCAGCAGCCCTGACAGAAATGGCTACACCTTC. This translates into CASSPDRNGYTF. J is TRBJ1-2 and V is TRBV7-6, with a possible D match to TRBD1 (5 bases). Germline V gene lookup returns CDR1 SGHVS and CDR2 FNYEAQ. The CDR3 runs 12 residues. The V end was cut by 5 bases, the J end by 6 bases, with 10 bases between.